One sample yielded the 15 T cell receptor beta chains listed below, sequenced in a study of T cells in Graves' hyperthyroidism and ophthalmopathy. The source material, RNA transcripts, was used to amplify TCR beta CDR3 regions. The HTBI primer set served for first-round RT-PCR of the TCR CDR3. A single record per CDR3 protein comes from TCRdb applying MiXCR to the multiplex PCR reads. The data contain roughly 100,000 distinct CDR3 sequences, about 45% of them singletons. The sample taken for sequencing was blood. These receptors all come from a man in his forties with Graves' hyperthyroidism.

This clonotype was seen at least ten times. This sequence joins TRBV2 and TRBJ1-1; a weak D match, TRBD1 (5 bases). Looked up from germline, CDR1 is SNHLY and CDR2 is FYNNEI. V was shortened by 6 bases and J by 4 bases, with 12 bases between the two germline ends. The CDR3 contains 13 residues. CDR3 bases: TGTGCCAGCAGGAGACAGCATACCACTGAAGCTTTCTTT. It encodes CASRRQHTTEAFF. The variable domain in full, completed from reference TRBV2 and TRBJ1-1, reads EPEVTQTPSHQVTQMGQEVILRCVPISNHLYFYWYRQILGQKVEFLVSFYNNEISEKSEIFDDQFSVERPDGSNFTLKIRSTKLEDSAMYFCASRRQHTTEAFFGQGTRLTVV.

This chain uses TRBV7-2 with TRBJ2-1; 8 bases are a match to TRBD2. The trim removed 5 bases at V and 4 bases at J, leaving 10 bases unmatched. CDR3 size: 16 residues. From germline, CDR1 is SGHTA and CDR2 FQGNSA. The CDR3: CASSLPTSEPYNEQFF. The CDR3 DNA reads as TGTGCCAGCAGCCTACCGACTAGCGAGCCGTACAATGAGCAGTTCTTC.

This clonotype has only one observation. The chain recombines TRBV15 with TRBJ1-2; D gene uncertain. V was shortened by 1 base and J by 4 bases, with 7 bases between the two germline ends. Germline V gene lookup returns CDR1 LNHNV and CDR2 YYDKDF (reference sequence). This CDR3 comprises 13 residues. The CDR3 loop reads CATSRGTSYGYTF. As DNA, the CDR3 is TGTGCCACCAGCAGAGGGACTAGCTATGGCTACACCTTC.

This clonotype was recorded many times. The chain links TRBV11-3 to TRBJ2-1; 8 bases line up with TRBD2. The CDR3 has 15 amino acids. The germline V gene has CDR1 SGHNT and CDR2 YENEEA. V lost 1 base, J lost 4 bases, and 3 bases stayed unmatched. The CDR3 DNA reads TGTGCCAGCAGCTTAGGGCGGGGGGAATACAATGAGCAGTTCTTC. It translates to CASSLGRGEYNEQFF.

This clonotype was observed at least ten times. The chain links TRBV11-3 to TRBJ2-1; no clear D gene. The germline V gene encodes CDR1 SGHNT and CDR2 YENEEA. This CDR3 has 13 residues. Trimming stripped 3 bases from V and 3 bases from J, with 6 bases between. The CDR3 coding sequence is TGTGCCAGCAGCTTCAGCGTCTACAATGAGCAGTTCTTC. As protein: CASSFSVYNEQFF.

Many counts were recorded for this clonotype. The chain joins TRBV15 to TRBJ2-1; TRBD2 aligns across 8 bases. Trimming cost V 3 bases and J 2 bases; bases outside gene matches: 6. This CDR3 comprises 16 residues. Germline CDR1 is LNHNV and CDR2 is YYDKDF (reference sequence). The CDR3 DNA reads TGTGCCACCAGCAGGACTTTAGCGGGGACCTACAATGAGCAGTTCTTC. Translating it yields CATSRTLAGTYNEQFF.

In this sample, this clonotype turned up many times. This chain joins TRBV20-1 and TRBJ2-7, with D possibly being TRBD2 (6 bases). V lost 0 bases and J 6 bases, leaving 21 bases between the germline ends. The CDR3 covers 16 residues. Germline V gives CDR1 DFQATT, CDR2 SNEGSKA (reference sequence). The CDR3 region has the DNA TGCAGTGCTAGAGAGACAACCCGGACTAACTCTTTCGAGCAGTACTTC. It translates to CSARETTRTNSFEQYF.

A remark on this clonotype: It is likely a read error, because the conserved phenylalanine at the end of the CDR3 is missing. The DNA is omitted, as the CDR3 cannot be located on it reliably, and the CDR3 follows TCRdb's listing. This chain links TRBV7-2 with TRBJ2-1; the table assigns TRBD2, which was not confirmed against the DNA. The CDR3 is 10 amino acids in total, end residues counted. Germline CDR1 is SGHTA and CDR2 is FQGNSA. The CDR3 spells CASSSSQLAG.

This rearrangement joins TRBV29-1 to TRBJ1-1; TRBD1 matches at 7 bases. CDR1 is SQVTM, CDR2 ANQGSEA, per germline. The length of the CDR3 is 11 residues. V was pared by 4 bases and J by 9 bases, with 5 bases of the junction left unmatched. CDR3 sequence: CSVATGQQAFF. The CDR3 DNA is TGCAGCGTTGCGACAGGGCAGCAAGCTTTCTTT.

This rearrangement joins TRBV7-2 to TRBJ1-2, with D perhaps matching TRBD1 (6 bases). The CDR3 is 13 residues long. Trimming pared 1 base from V and 7 bases from J, leaving 10 bases between. Germline V gene lookup returns CDR1 SGHTA and CDR2 FQGNSA. CDR3 nucleotide sequence: TGTGCCAGCAGCTTAGGGCAGGGGTCTGGCTACACCTTC. It specifies CASSLGQGSGYTF.

The chain uses TRBV2 and TRBJ1-1; no clear D. Germline V gene lookup returns CDR1 SNHLY and CDR2 FYNNEI. The CDR3 is made up of 14 amino acids. V was trimmed by 3 bases and J by 1 base, leaving 9 bases between them. The CDR3 DNA is TGTGCCAGCAGTGACGGTGGAGCGAACACTGAAGCTTTCTTT. Encoded protein: CASSDGGANTEAFF.

With respect to this clonotype: This may stem from a read error, because a much larger clone lies one nucleotide away. The chain couples TRBV28 to TRBJ2-7; D is unclear. V lost 3 bases, J lost 7 bases, and 16 bases lay in between. This CDR3 region has 14 residues. The germline CDR1 and CDR2 sequences are MDHEN and SYDVKM. The CDR3 region is CASSFGPSLGEQYV. The CDR3 DNA sequence: TGTGCCAGCAGTTTCGGTCCCAGCCTGGGGGAGCAGTACGTC.

This clonotype has a count of ten or more. The V gene is TRBV19, the J gene TRBJ1-1; D unresolved. The CDR3 spans 14 residues. V dropped 4 bases and J dropped 2 bases, with 11 bases sitting between them. The germline V gene has CDR1 LNHDA and CDR2 SQIVND (reference sequence). CDR3 protein: CASSTGVVNTEAFF. The CDR3 region has the DNA TGTGCCAGTAGTACCGGGGTGGTTAACACTGAAGCTTTCTTT.

The rearrangement links TRBV5-1 to TRBJ1-4; D may be TRBD1 (5 bases). Germline values: CDR1 SGHRS, CDR2 YFSETQ. The CDR3 is 14 residues long. V was trimmed by 0 bases and J by 8 bases, leaving 11 bases between them. The CDR3 bases are TGCGCCAGCAGCTTGGATGGGGGAAACGAAAAACTGTTTTTT. It yields the protein CASSLDGGNEKLFF.

This sequence joins TRBV7-2 and TRBJ2-5; 7 bases map to TRBD2. This CDR3 has 13 amino acids. Trimming at V came to 4 bases and at J to 10 bases, leaving 9 bases not matched to a gene. Germline CDR1 and CDR2: SGHTA and FQGNSA. The chain's CDR3 is CASSSHGGGDQYF. The CDR3 coding sequence is TGTGCCAGCAGCTCCCACGGGGGAGGGGACCAGTACTTC.